The 3 T cell receptor beta chains below were found in one sample sequenced in a study of blood T cell repertoires in COVID-19. Some clones are missing from TCRdb's copy, which holds only in-frame ones; the method was immunoSEQ multiplex PCR. Here the sample spans some 62,000 clones, under 80% being singletons. Sequencing input: peripheral blood. The receptor set was obtained from a human donor in a cohort sampled during active COVID-19.

This chain connects TRBV18 to TRBJ2-1; 9 nucleotides align to TRBD2. Trimming at V came to 5 bases and at J to 0 bases, leaving 2 bases not matched to a gene. This CDR3 region has 15 residues. Germline assignment: CDR1 KGHSH and CDR2 LQKENI. The CDR3 spells CASSASGASYNEQFF. The CDR3 DNA reads as TGTGCCAGCTCAGCTAGCGGGGCCTCCTACAATGAGCAGTTCTTC.

V is TRBV2 and J is TRBJ1-4; D is uncertain. The CDR3 extends over 13 amino acids. CDR1 and CDR2 from the germline V gene are SNHLY and FYNNEI. The ends were cut back, 8 bases at V and 10 bases at J, with 17 bases in the middle. CDR3 DNA: TGTGCCAGCGGGCGCGGGCAAGATTCAAAACTGTTTTTT. It specifies CASGRGQDSKLFF.

V gene TRBV28 combines with J gene TRBJ1-6, with 9 bases matching TRBD1. CDR1 and CDR2 from the germline V gene are MDHEN and SYDVKM. This CDR3 contains 14 residues. The V segment lost 10 bases and the J segment 11 bases; nucleotides outside the gene matches: 12. The CDR3 DNA reads TGTGCCATCCCCGGGGACAGGGAAGGACCACCCCTCCACTTT. Its protein is CAIPGDREGPPLHF. The whole variable domain, remainder taken from reference TRBV28 and TRBJ1-6, is DVKVTQSSRYLVKRTGEKVFLECVQDMDHENMFWYRQDPGLGLRLIYFSYDVKMKEKGDIPEGYSVSREKKERFSLILESASTNQTSMYLCAIPGDREGPPLHFGNGTRLTVT.